These 9 T cell receptor beta chains were all obtained from the same sample, sequenced in a study of blood T cell repertoires in COVID-19. Data came from immunoSEQ multiplex PCR; TCRdb stores just in-frame clones and leaves some out. The table includes about 23,000 clones, about nine tenths detected once. Sequencing was performed on peripheral blood. The receptors come from a human donor in a cohort sampled during active COVID-19.

The gene calls are TRBV6-5 and TRBJ1-2; D perhaps matches TRBD1 (5 bases). Germline V gene sequence: CDR1 MNHEY, CDR2 SVGAGI. V was clipped by 6 bases and J by 1 base, with 9 bases between them. This CDR3 has 13 amino acids. The CDR3 is CASRPDSNYGYTF. The CDR3, as DNA: TGTGCCAGCAGGCCTGACAGTAACTATGGCTACACCTTC.

This chain uses TRBV5-1 with TRBJ2-7, with a possible D match to TRBD1 (5 bases). The CDR3 loop spans 15 amino acids. Trimming removed 4 bases from V and 2 bases from J, with 16 bases in between. Germline CDR1 SGHRS, CDR2 YFSETQ. Written as DNA, the CDR3 is TGCGCCAGCAGCCTGGGTTCAGGGCAGACCTACGAGCAGTACTTC. It translates to CASSLGSGQTYEQYF.

The chain joins TRBV5-8 to TRBJ1-2, with 10 bases aligning to TRBD1. The CDR3 consists of 14 residues. The germline V gene has CDR1 SGHTS and CDR2 YDEGEE. V was clipped by 4 bases and J by 8 bases; unmatched bases: 8. The CDR3 loop reads CASSHGQGVQGYTF. DNA for the CDR3: TGTGCCAGCAGCCACGGACAGGGGGTTCAAGGCTACACCTTC.

The table lists this clone with a count of one. The J gene is TRBJ1-3, the V gene TRBV27; 9 positions match TRBD1. The CDR3 extends over 14 amino acids. In germline, CDR1 is MNHEY, CDR2 SMNVEV (reference sequence). The V segment lost 5 bases and the J segment 4 bases; nucleotides outside the gene matches: 3. The CDR3 nucleotides are TGTGCCAGCAGTCGACAGGGGGGAGGAAACACCATATATTTT. This translates into CASSRQGGGNTIYF.

The CDR3 DNA sequence: TGTGCCAGCAGCTCCCAAGCGGGAGACCAAGAGACCCAGTACTTC. Protein: CASSSQAGDQETQYF. V is TRBV9 and J is TRBJ2-5; 8 positions match TRBD2. The V gene end was trimmed by 4 bases and the J gene end by 0 bases; junction bases not matched to a gene: 5. The CDR3 consists of 15 residues. Germline CDR1 is SGDLS and CDR2 is YYNGEE.

The table lists this clone with a count of one. The chain recombines TRBV11-3 with TRBJ2-3; 9 bases map to TRBD2. The CDR3 totals 18 residues. The J segment lost 1 base and the V segment lost 5 bases, leaving 13 bases of the junction unmatched. Germline lookup yields CDR1 SGHNT and CDR2 YENEEA. CDR3 nucleotide sequence: TGTGCCAGCAGCAACCTCGACCGACTAGCGGCGGGCACAGATACGCAGTATTTT. Its translation: CASSNLDRLAAGTDTQYF.

V usage is TRBV6-1 and J usage is TRBJ1-1; D remains unclear. Germline V gene data show CDR1 as MNHNS and CDR2 as SASEGT. This CDR3 region has 12 residues. Trimming left V 2 bases short and J 6 bases short, with 7 bases between. Written as DNA, the CDR3 is TGTGCCAGCAGTGAAATCGGTCCTGAAGCTTTCTTT. Its protein product is CASSEIGPEAFF.

The V gene is TRBV9, the J gene TRBJ2-7; D possibly corresponds to TRBD2 (6 bases). The ends were cut back, 3 bases at V and 6 bases at J, with 19 bases in the middle. CDR3 size: 15 residues. Germline lookup yields CDR1 SGDLS and CDR2 YYNGEE. CDR3 coding DNA: TGTGCCAGCAGCGGAGCGGGCCTCAATGGGCTCGAGCAGTACTTC. Its protein is CASSGAGLNGLEQYF.

The J gene is TRBJ2-2, the V gene TRBV3-1 (or the pseudogene TRBV3-2), with 9 bases fitting TRBD1. Germline V gene lookup returns CDR1 LGHDT and CDR2 YNNKEL (reference sequence). CDR3 length: 17 amino acids. V gave up 4 bases and J gave up 6 bases; unmatched junction bases: 12. The CDR3 DNA is TGTGCCAGCAGCCCGGACAGGGGAGGGTTTCGGGCCGGGGAGCTGTTTTTT. Translation: CASSPDRGGFRAGELFF.